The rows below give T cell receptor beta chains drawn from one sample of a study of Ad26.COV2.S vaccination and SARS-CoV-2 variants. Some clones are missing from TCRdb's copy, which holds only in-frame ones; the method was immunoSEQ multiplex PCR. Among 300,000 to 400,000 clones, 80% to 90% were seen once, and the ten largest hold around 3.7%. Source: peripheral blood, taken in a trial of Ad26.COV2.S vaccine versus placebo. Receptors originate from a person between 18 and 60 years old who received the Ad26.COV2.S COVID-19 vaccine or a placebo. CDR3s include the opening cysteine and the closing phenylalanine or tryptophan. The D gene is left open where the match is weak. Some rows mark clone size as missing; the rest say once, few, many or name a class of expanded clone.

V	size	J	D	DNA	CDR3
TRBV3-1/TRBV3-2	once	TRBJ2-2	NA	TGTGCCAGCAGCCTACGGGCCGGGGAGCTGTTTTTT	CASSLRAGELFF
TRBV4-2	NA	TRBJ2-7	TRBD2	TGTGCCAGCAGCGCTAGCGGAGGGGAGCAGTACTTC	CASSASGGEQYF
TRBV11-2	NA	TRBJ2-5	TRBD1	TGTGCCAGCAGCTTAGGGGACAGGGGGCAGAGAACCCAGTACTTC	CASSLGDRGQRTQYF
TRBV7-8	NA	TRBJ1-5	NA	TGTGCCAGCAGCTTAGCCGGGACACGCAATCAGCCCCAGCATTTT	CASSLAGTRNQPQHF
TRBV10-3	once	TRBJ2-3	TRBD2	TGTGCCATCAGCCTGGCCGGGACTAGCGGGGGGAATCTCGGGGAAGATACGCAGTATTTT	CAISLAGTSGGNLGEDTQYF
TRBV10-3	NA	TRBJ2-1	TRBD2	TGTGCCATCAGTGAGTTGAGCGGGGGGGCTATTTCGCCCAATGAGCAGTTCTTC	CAISELSGGAISPNEQFF
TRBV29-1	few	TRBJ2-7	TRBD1	TGCAGCATATCGACAGGGTTCTACGAGCAGTACTTC	CSISTGFYEQYF
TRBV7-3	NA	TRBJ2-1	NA	TGTGCCAGCAGCTTAACGGCGCCGGGGGACAATGAGCAGTTCTTC	CASSLTAPGDNEQFF
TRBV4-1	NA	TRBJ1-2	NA	TGCGCCAGCAGCCAAGGGGCTGGAGGGAACTATGGCTACACCTTC	CASSQGAGGNYGYTF
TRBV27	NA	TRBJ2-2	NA	TGTGCCAGCATGGGGGGCGCGAACACCGGGGAGCTGTTTTTT	CASMGGANTGELFF
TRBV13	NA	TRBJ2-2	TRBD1	TGTGCCAGCAGCGATGGACAGGGTGGTGACACCGGGGAGCTGTTTTTT	CASSDGQGGDTGELFF
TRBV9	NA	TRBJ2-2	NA	TGTGCCAGCAGCCCTCACAGGGTCCCCGGGGAGCTGTTTTTT	CASSPHRVPGELFF
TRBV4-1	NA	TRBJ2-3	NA	TGCGCCAGCCGTTTCTCCCCTGTTGGACAGCGAACCGGGACTCCTATTACAGATACGCAGTATTTT	CASRFSPVGQRTGTPITDTQYF
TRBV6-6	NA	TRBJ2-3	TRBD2	TGTGCCAGCAGCAATCGACTAGCGGGGCGCACAGATACGCAGTATTTT	CASSNRLAGRTDTQYF